The 23 T cell receptor beta chains reported below all come from one sample, sequenced in a study of human T cells and chemical hapten exposure. As for time point: patch test 1, 2 weeks after DPC sensitization. Stated treatment: therapeutic diphenylcyclopropenone sensitization with weekly scalp DPC. A single record per CDR3 protein comes from TCRdb applying MiXCR to the RACE reads. The data contain 370,000 or so distinct CDR3 sequences, more than 4.5% of them seen just once; the ten biggest clones take up 2% to 2.5%. The material sequenced was whole blood, taken in connection with sensitization to the hapten diphenylcyclopropenone (DPC). The origin of the receptors is a woman aged 45-65 years with alopecia areata. Some clones in this sample may be carry-over from other donors' samples.

This sequence joins TRBV2 and TRBJ2-2; either TRBD1 or TRBD2 may supply D (5 bases each). Germline CDR1 is SNHLY and CDR2 is FYNNEI. The V and J ends lost 6 bases and 0 bases respectively, with 20 bases between them. The CDR3 extends over 18 amino acids. The CDR3 loop reads CASRETGTSFTNTGELFF. The CDR3, as DNA: TGTGCCAGCAGAGAAACCGGGACGAGCTTTACGAACACCGGGGAGCTGTTTTTT.

A few counts support this clonotype. This chain uses TRBV7-9 with TRBJ1-1; 10 bases fit TRBD1. The CDR3 loop spans 17 amino acids. J gave up 4 bases and V 7 bases, and 15 bases lay outside the gene matches. The germline CDR1 and CDR2 sequences are SEHNR and FQNEAQ (reference sequence). DNA of the CDR3: TGTGCCAGCATCCCGTGGGACAGGGGAAGGGAGGCCACTGAAGCTTTCTTT. Its translation is CASIPWDRGREATEAFF.

This rearrangement joins TRBV11-2 to TRBJ2-3; 7 nucleotides agree with TRBD2. Per germline, CDR1 SGHAT and CDR2 FQNNGV. This CDR3 region has 12 residues. The CDR3 DNA reads TGTGCAGGAAGCGGGGGCACAGATACGCAGTATTTT. It encodes CAGSGGTDTQYF.

The sample holds many counts of this clonotype. The V and J genes are TRBV6-2 or TRBV6-3 and TRBJ2-7; no reliable D call. Trimming removed 5 bases from V and 6 bases from J, with 11 bases in between. This CDR3 has 12 amino acids. Germline V gene sequence: CDR1 MNHEY, CDR2 SVGEGT. The DNA for the CDR3 is TGTGCCAGCAGTAACATCTGGGGCGAGCAGTACTTC. This translates into CASSNIWGEQYF.

This clonotype was counted many times. This rearrangement joins TRBV7-9 to TRBJ1-6; D may be TRBD1 (6 bases). The length of the CDR3 is 16 residues. Trimming took 1 base from V and 8 from J, leaving 15 bases between them. Per germline, CDR1 SEHNR and CDR2 FQNEAQ (reference sequence). As DNA, the CDR3 is TGTGCCAGCAGCTTAGATCCGGGGGCCGGCCATTCACCCCTCCACTTT. Protein product: CASSLDPGAGHSPLHF.

This clonotype was observed many times. The rearrangement joins TRBV6-6 to TRBJ2-5; the D gene is possibly TRBD2 (6 bases). Trimming took off 7 bases at V and 3 bases at J, with 18 bases between the two ends. Per germline, CDR1 MNHNY and CDR2 SVGAGI (reference sequence). This CDR3 is 15 amino acids long. The CDR3 loop is CASIRSRELEETQYF. The CDR3 coding sequence is TGTGCCAGCATCAGATCACGGGAGTTGGAAGAGACCCAGTACTTC.

This clonotype was recorded a few times. The V and J genes are TRBV6-5 and TRBJ2-3; the match to TRBD2 covers 13 bases. Trimming took 0 bases from V and 6 from J; bases not matched to a gene: 15. From germline, CDR1 is MNHEY and CDR2 SVGAGI. This CDR3 region has 20 residues. The CDR3 reads CASSYSIPGLAGSPRDTQYF. CDR3 in DNA: TGTGCCAGCAGTTACTCCATTCCGGGACTAGCGGGATCCCCACGGGATACGCAGTATTTT.

This clonotype was recorded a few times. This chain uses TRBV20-1 with TRBJ1-5; D is undetermined. Germline loops: CDR1 DFQATT, CDR2 SNEGSKA (reference sequence). The CDR3 is 13 residues long. Trimming pared 1 base from V and 2 bases from J, leaving 6 bases between. The CDR3 region has the DNA TGCAGTGCTAGAGCCGGGGGCAATCAGCCCCAGCATTTT. This encodes CSARAGGNQPQHF.

This clonotype was picked up a small number of times. This chain links TRBV18 with TRBJ2-6, with TRBD1 as a possible D gene (6 bases). Germline V gene data show CDR1 as KGHSH and CDR2 as LQKENI. The CDR3 sequence is 17 residues long. Trimming stripped 3 bases from V and 0 bases from J, with 12 bases between. CDR3 nucleotide sequence: TGTGCCAGCTCACCGCGACAGGCATTCTCTGGGGCCAACGTCCTGACTTTC. Protein sequence: CASSPRQAFSGANVLTF.

The gene calls are TRBV13 and TRBJ1-2; the D is unclear. CDR3 length equals 16 residues. Trimming pared 0 bases from V and 3 bases from J, leaving 14 bases between. CDR1 PRHDT and CDR2 FYEKMQ come from the germline V gene (reference sequence). CDR3 nucleotide sequence: TGTGCCAGCAGCTTAGGGTATGAGCAGGCTGACTATGGCTACACCTTC. Translated: CASSLGYEQADYGYTF. Full variable domain (rest looked up from reference TRBV13 and TRBJ1-2): AAGVIQSPRHLIKEKRETATLKCYPIPRHDTVYWYQQGPGQDPQFLISFYEKMQSDKGSIPDRFSAQQFSDYHSELNMSSLELGDSALYFCASSLGYEQADYGYTFGSGTRLTVV.

This clonotype was seen at least ten times. The V and J genes are TRBV11-3 and TRBJ1-1; 11 bases agree with TRBD1. The ends lost 1 base at V and 1 base at J; junction bases unmatched: 8. CDR3 length: 18 amino acids. Germline values: CDR1 SGHNT, CDR2 YENEEA. DNA of the CDR3: TGTGCCAGCAGCTTAGGTGCTGGGACAGGGGGGAAGAACACTGAAGCTTTCTTT. Residues: CASSLGAGTGGKNTEAFF.

The chain joins TRBV7-6 to TRBJ1-1; 8 bases line up with TRBD1. The CDR3 contains 16 residues. Germline trimming cut 2 bases from V and 2 bases from J; bases unmatched to any gene: 7. CDR1 SGHVS and CDR2 FNYEAQ come from the germline V gene. CDR3 in DNA: TGTGCCAGCAGCTTAATCCTAGACAGGGGCAACACTGAAGCTTTCTTT. Translated: CASSLILDRGNTEAFF. The full variable domain, completed using reference TRBV7-6 and TRBJ1-1, is GAGVSQSPRYKVTKRGQDVALRCDPISGHVSLYWYRQALGQGPEFLTYFNYEAQQDKSGLPNDRFSAERPEGSISTLTIQRTEQRDSAMYRCASSLILDRGNTEAFFGQGTRLTVV.

The chain employs TRBV20-1 and TRBJ1-2; 10 bases are a match to TRBD1. Trimming cost V 5 bases and J 9 bases; bases outside gene matches: 6. CDR3 size: 12 residues. The germline V gene has CDR1 DFQATT and CDR2 SNEGSKA (reference sequence). The CDR3 sequence: CSAATGGARYTF. Written as DNA, the CDR3 is TGCAGTGCTGCGACAGGGGGCGCCCGCTACACCTTC.

In its sample, this clonotype was seen many times. This chain uses TRBV12-5 with TRBJ1-2; possibly TRBD1 for D (5 bases). This CDR3 has 13 residues. Between the trimmed V and J ends, which lost 9 bases and 8 bases, there was a span of 19 bases. Germline V gives CDR1 LGHNT, CDR2 FRNRAP. CDR3 bases: TGTGCTAGCGGTCCGGTCCGGCGGGACGGCTACACCTTC. It encodes CASGPVRRDGYTF. The full variable domain, its missing parts supplied by reference TRBV12-5 and TRBJ1-2, is DARVTQTPRHKVTEMGQEVTMRCQPILGHNTVFWYRQTMMQGLELLAYFRNRAPLDDSGMPKDRFSAEMPDATLATLKIQPSEPRDSAVYFCASGPVRRDGYTFGSGTRLTVV.

The table lists this clonotype with many counts. The V call is TRBV6-5, the J call TRBJ2-7, with TRBD1 matching 7 bases. The V and J ends lost 6 bases and 5 bases, in that order; junction bases with no gene match: 10. Per germline, CDR1 MNHEY and CDR2 SVGAGI. The CDR3 spans 14 residues. DNA of the CDR3: TGTGCCAGCAGCGCGGCCAACAGGGGCCACGAGCAGTACTTC. Translated: CASSAANRGHEQYF.

The V call is TRBV20-1, the J call TRBJ2-1, with TRBD2 matching over 12 bases. Looked up from germline, CDR1 is DFQATT and CDR2 is SNEGSKA (reference sequence). J lost 1 base, V lost 5 bases, and 9 bases had no gene match. The CDR3 sequence is 17 residues long. The DNA of the CDR3 is TGCAGTGCTCCAGGAGGGGGGACTAGCGGGTCCTACAATGAGCAGTTCTTC. It is translated as CSAPGGGTSGSYNEQFF.

A few counts support this clonotype. The rearrangement links TRBV20-1 to TRBJ2-3; possibly TRBD2 for D (5 bases). The V end was cut by 3 bases, the J end by 6 bases, with 13 bases between. Germline V CDR1 and CDR2: DFQATT, SNEGSKA (reference sequence). CDR3 length equals 13 residues. The CDR3 bases are TGCAGTGCTAGCCCGCTAAGCGGCGATACGCAGTATTTT. As protein: CSASPLSGDTQYF.

This clonotype occurred many times. The chain links TRBV28 to TRBJ2-1; D unclear. The CDR3 is 13 residues long. CDR1 and CDR2 (germline): MDHEN, SYDVKM. V shed 3 bases and J shed 5 bases, with 8 bases lying between them. Here the CDR3 DNA reads TGTGCCAGCAGTTTCTATTCTCACAATGAGCAGTTCTTC. This gives the protein CASSFYSHNEQFF.

This clonotype was seen at least ten times. V is TRBV7-2 and J is TRBJ2-3, with a weak D call TRBD2 (6 bases). V was pared by 1 base and J by 2 bases, with 16 bases between. Germline CDR1 reads SGHTA; CDR2 reads FQGNSA. The CDR3 totals 17 residues. For the CDR3, the DNA is TGTGCCAGCAGCTTAGACGGGACTCGAAGTCTCACAGATACGCAGTATTTT. The encoded protein is CASSLDGTRSLTDTQYF.

This clonotype was counted many times. At one of its ends the junction is not consistent with the germline gene, which may arise from a read error. In nucleotides, the CDR3 is TGTGCCAGCAGCCCAGGACAGGGGCAAGAGACCCAGTACTTC. Its protein product is CASSPGQGQETQYF. The rearrangement links TRBV5-1 to TRBJ2-5; 9 nucleotides agree with TRBD1. This CDR3 is 14 amino acids long. In germline, CDR1 is SGHRS, CDR2 YFSETQ. Based on the CDR3 plus reference TRBV5-1 and TRBJ2-5, the full variable domain is KAGVTQTPRYLIKTRGQQVTLSCSPISGHRSVSWYQQTPGQGLQFLFEYFSETQRNKGNFPGRFSGRQFSNSRSEMNVSTLELGDSALYLCASSPGQGQETQYFGPGTRLLVL.

This clonotype was seen repeatedly, ten times or more. This chain joins TRBV4-3 and TRBJ2-1; no clear D. Germline CDR1 and CDR2: LGHNA and YSLEER. The V and J ends lost 0 bases and 9 bases respectively, with 15 bases between them. The CDR3 runs to 15 residues. CDR3 nucleotides: TGCGCCAGCAGCCAAGAGGTTGCTTCGCTCGGTGAGCAGTTCTTC. Protein: CASSQEVASLGEQFF.

This clonotype was seen a handful of times. This rearrangement joins TRBV7-6 to TRBJ2-3; the match to TRBD1 covers 8 bases. The CDR3 runs to 15 residues. The V gene end was trimmed by 2 bases and the J gene end by 3 bases; junction bases not matched to a gene: 4. Germline V gene data show CDR1 as SGHVS and CDR2 as FNYEAQ. The CDR3 loop reads CASSLQGAATDTQYF. The CDR3 DNA follows: TGTGCCAGCAGCTTACAGGGGGCTGCGACAGATACGCAGTATTTT.

This clonotype has ten or more counts. The chain carries TRBV6-1 and TRBJ2-7, with 8 bases identical to TRBD1. Losses at the gene ends were 1 base for V and 5 bases for J; bases not matched to a gene: 1. Germline CDR1 reads MNHNS; CDR2 reads SASEGT. CDR3 length: 13 residues. CDR3 region: CASSEGDRNEQYF. CDR3 DNA: TGTGCCAGCAGTGAAGGGGACAGGAACGAGCAGTACTTC.